A single sample is the source of the 2 T cell receptor beta chains below, sequenced in a study of blood T cell repertoires in COVID-19 (dated by TCRdb to 2018 to 2021). Receptors were amplified or captured by the immunoSEQ multiplex PCR assay. The table comes from immuneACCESS by way of TCRdb, which keeps in-frame sequences with V and J called. Part of the clones is missing from these tables; in studies checked, under half for an unresolved V gene and the rest for unknown reasons. This sample holds approximately 300,000 clones; 85% to 90% were observed only once. The ten largest clones add up to 11% of the sample. Sequenced sample: peripheral blood. The receptors were sampled from a woman aged 30 to 39 with COVID-19, enrolled during active disease.

The chain recombines TRBV7-3 with TRBJ2-3, with 8 bases matching TRBD1. Trimming removed 1 base from V and 9 bases from J; junction bases left unmatched: 3. This CDR3 has 13 amino acids. From germline, CDR1 is SGHTA and CDR2 FQGTGA. CDR3 nucleotides: TGTGCCAGCAGCTTAAATACAGGGGGAACGCAGTATTTT. The encoded protein is CASSLNTGGTQYF.

The chain is built from TRBV7-9 and TRBJ2-7; D not resolved. V gave up 4 bases and J gave up 3 bases, with 10 bases separating them. Germline CDR1 SEHNR, CDR2 FQNEAQ (reference sequence). The CDR3 is 13 residues long. For the CDR3, the DNA is TGTGCCAGCAGCTCGTTAACTGGCTACGAGCAGTACTTC. Residues: CASSSLTGYEQYF.